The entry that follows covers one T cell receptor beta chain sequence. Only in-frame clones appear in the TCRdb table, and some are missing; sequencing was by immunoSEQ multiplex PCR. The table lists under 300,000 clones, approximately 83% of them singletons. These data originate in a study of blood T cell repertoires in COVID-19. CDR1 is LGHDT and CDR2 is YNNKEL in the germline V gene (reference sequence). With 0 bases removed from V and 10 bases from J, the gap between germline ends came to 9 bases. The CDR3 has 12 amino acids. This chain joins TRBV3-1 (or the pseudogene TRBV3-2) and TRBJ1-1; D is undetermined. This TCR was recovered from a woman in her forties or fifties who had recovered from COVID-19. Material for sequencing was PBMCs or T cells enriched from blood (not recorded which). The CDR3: CASSQDLRGAFF. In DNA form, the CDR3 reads TGTGCCAGCAGCCAAGATCTCAGAGGAGCTTTCTTT.